The present entry profiles one TCR beta chain with its context. This clone's antigen is unknown. No base quality values were provided; no much bigger clone lies one nucleotide off. The CDR3 measures 15 amino acids from cysteine to phenylalanine. The only DNA kept is the CDR3, 45 bases in frame from the first base. The junction carries 24 bases between V and J, which are trimmed by 5 bases and 8 bases respectively. CDR1 and CDR2, looked up from the germline V gene (reference sequence), are DFQATT and SNEGSKA. The data were obtained in a study of T cells in Graves' hyperthyroidism and ophthalmopathy (dated by TCRdb to between 2018 and 2021). Describing the broader study: To identify TCR V-J signatures that set the groups apart, the researchers used a discovery cohort of about a hundred patients, made up of about 44 with Graves' ophthalmopathy and 57 with stable Graves' hyperthyroidism. Prospective prediction of ophthalmopathy was tested in an independent validation cohort of 18 hyperthyroidism patients and 17 patients who later progressed to ophthalmopathy. For training and testing, the 100 or so patients in the discovery cohort were randomly divided in a 7:3 ratio. In about 6 Graves' hyperthyroidism patients, the study also compared T-cell repertoires from thyroid tissue with T-cell repertoires from blood. After blood sampling, hyperthyroidism patients were treated with methimazole at a starting dose of 30 mg daily, and ophthalmopathy patients were treated with high-dose intravenous methylprednisolone. The paper describes TCR Vbeta CDR3 sequencing of about 140 peripheral blood samples, made up of 43 ophthalmopathy patients, 70 to 75 hyperthyroidism patients and about 17 progressor patients. Paper-wide results and their limitations: Most expanded thyroid clonotypes (frequency above 0.001) were also found in blood, which suggests that blood repertoires may mirror thyroid immune responses. Ophthalmopathy was separated from stable hyperthyroidism by a 13 V-J signature model, with around 90% sensitivity and around 81% specificity obtained in cross-validation and 80%/75% obtained in testing. In validation, the model predicted progression to ophthalmopathy a median of about 6 months before onset, with about 64% sensitivity and roughly 72% specificity. Sample size was not statistically predetermined, and blinding of investigators to group allocation was not performed.

The study excluded patients with uncontrolled infections, other autoimmune diseases, pregnancy or lactation. Clinical symptoms, serum thyroxine and TRAb, thyroid ultrasound, and orbital computed tomography formed the basis for the diagnoses. Trizol reagent was used to extract total RNA, and RNA quality was then checked on an Agilent 2100 Bioanalyzer. The TCR beta CDR3 regions were amplified from RNA transcripts. The first round of RT-PCR for the TCR CDR3 was performed with the HTBI primer set and the Qiagen OneStep RT-PCR kit. Libraries were constructed in a second round of multiplex PCR, after which size selection and purification were carried out. Sequencing of the libraries was done on an Illumina HiSeq2000 using paired-end 100 bp reads. The source study handled its data this way. Raw data were processed with SOAPnuke, discarding reads with adapters, uncalled bases, mean Phred below 15, or no exact constant-primer or identifier match. COPE v1.2.5 was used to merge the high-quality paired reads, and each unique nucleotide sequence was defined as a clonotype. Clonotypes were aligned to IMGT TRBV, TRBD and TRBJ reference segments using MiTCR v1.1. Analysis was restricted to V-J combinations with a frequency above 0.0001, which covered 99% to 99.2% of repertoires. The TCS score was defined as F50 (clonal expansion) divided by E x V (chaos), with BLOSUM62-based TCRdist calculated between CDR3 peptides within each V-J. Welch's t-statistics and random forest reduced roughly 530 V-J features to some 14, which were used in a naive Bayes classifier (R e1071). The similarity between thyroid and blood repertoires was quantified using the Morisita-Horn index. The public sequencing data were trimmed at Q25 with fastp and processed into clonotypes with MiXCR by TCRdb, which kept only in-frame beta chains. All rows with the same CDR3 protein become a single entry with the most common DNA and genes. Clone size and V and J calls follow TCRdb, not the original study. Here the sample has around 620,000 distinct CDR3 sequences; roughly 50% occur a single time. The leading ten clones occupy roughly 19% of the sample.

Recombination linked TRBV20-1 to TRBJ2-5; the D call is possibly TRBD1 or TRBD2, each sharing 5 bases. Sequenced input: peripheral blood or thyroid tissue (not recorded which). The receptor comes from an adult woman with Graves' disease, either hyperthyroidism or ophthalmopathy (not recorded which). The DNA sequence follows: TGCAGTGCTTCGACAGCCGAGGGGTCCGGAGTTACCCAGTACTTC. Translated, it gives CSASTAEGSGVTQYF.